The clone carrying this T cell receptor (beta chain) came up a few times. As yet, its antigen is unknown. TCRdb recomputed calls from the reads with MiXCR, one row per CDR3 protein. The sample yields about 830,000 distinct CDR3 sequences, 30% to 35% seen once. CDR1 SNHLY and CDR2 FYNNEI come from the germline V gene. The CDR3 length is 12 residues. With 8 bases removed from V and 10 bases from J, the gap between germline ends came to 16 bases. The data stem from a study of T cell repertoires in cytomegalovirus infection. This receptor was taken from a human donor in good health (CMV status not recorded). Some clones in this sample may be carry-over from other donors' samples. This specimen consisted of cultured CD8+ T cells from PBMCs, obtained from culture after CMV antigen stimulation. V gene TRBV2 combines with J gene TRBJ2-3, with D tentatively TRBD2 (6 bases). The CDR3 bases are TGTGCCAGCCCCGGGAGCAGGGAGGCGCAGTATTTT. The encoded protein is CASPGSREAQYF.